The 8 T cell receptor beta chains presented below share a single source sample, sequenced in a study of identical twins. TCRdb re-called the 5' RACE reads with MiXCR, one entry per CDR3 protein. The sample includes 450,000 or so distinct CDR3 sequences, roughly an eighth of them seen just once. This sample was shared with a second study, whose subject was yellow fever vaccine responses in identical twins.

The specimen sequenced was CD4+ T cells sorted from blood. These receptors came from a woman aged 18-29 years in good health.

This clonotype has more than one count but fewer than ten. V usage is TRBV7-6 and J usage is TRBJ2-2; possibly TRBD1 or TRBD2 for D (7 bases each). V was trimmed by 4 bases and J by 6 bases, leaving 15 bases between them. This CDR3 spans 15 amino acids. Per germline, CDR1 SGHVS and CDR2 FNYEAQ. The CDR3 loop is CASSSPQGRAGELFF. In DNA form, the CDR3 reads TGTGCCAGCAGCTCCCCACAGGGGAGGGCCGGGGAGCTGTTTTTT.

Of note for this clonotype: Possible read error: a much larger clone is one base away. The chain couples TRBV24-1 to TRBJ2-2; the D is unclear. The CDR3 spans 16 residues. Trimming took 3 bases from V and 4 from J, leaving 14 bases between them. Per the germline V gene, CDR1 is KGHDR and CDR2 is SFDVKD. The CDR3 spells CATSDTDTAGTGELFF. The CDR3 DNA reads as TGTGCCACCAGTGATACCGACACGGCCGGCACCGGGGAGCTGTTTTTT.

This clonotype was seen at least ten times. The V call is TRBV12-3 or TRBV12-4, the J call TRBJ2-1; unclear D gene. The V end was cut by 5 bases, the J end by 6 bases, with 14 bases between. The CDR3 totals 14 residues. CDR3 coding DNA: TGTGCCAGCAGTCCCTCTCTCAGCCGCAATGAGCAGTTCTTC. Its translation: CASSPSLSRNEQFF.

A few counts support this clonotype. The chain carries TRBV28 and TRBJ2-3; TRBD2 agrees at 10 bases. This CDR3 is 13 amino acids long. J was trimmed by 1 base and V by 10 bases; bases with no gene match: 2. Germline V CDR1 and CDR2: MDHEN, SYDVKM. The CDR3 region is CAIGTSGTDTQYF. DNA of the CDR3: TGTGCCATCGGGACTAGCGGCACAGATACGCAGTATTTT.

The chain is built from TRBV5-1 and TRBJ2-3; tentatively, D is TRBD1 or TRBD2 (5 bases each). CDR1 and CDR2 from the germline V gene are SGHRS and YFSETQ. The CDR3 totals 14 residues. With 4 bases removed from V and 4 bases from J, the gap between germline ends came to 13 bases. DNA of the CDR3: TGCGCCAGCAGCCTAATCCGGGACGCAGATACGCAGTATTTT. Translated: CASSLIRDADTQYF.

V gene TRBV6-5 combines with J gene TRBJ2-7; D may match TRBD1 or TRBD2 (5 bases each). This CDR3 spans 16 amino acids. Germline V CDR1 and CDR2: MNHEY, SVGAGI. V was trimmed by 1 base and J by 7 bases, leaving 20 bases between them. The CDR3 DNA reads TGTGCCAGCAGTTACTTGGCAGGGAGACCTCCTGGGGAGCAGTACTTC. Encoded protein: CASSYLAGRPPGEQYF.

J is TRBJ2-7 and V is TRBV3-1; D remains unclear. The germline V gene encodes CDR1 LGHDT and CDR2 YNNKEL (reference sequence). The CDR3 is 11 residues long. Between the trimmed V and J ends, which lost 3 bases and 5 bases, there was a span of 5 bases. The CDR3 sequence: CASSQSNEQYF. CDR3 in DNA: TGTGCCAGCAGCCAGTCTAACGAGCAGTACTTC.

The chain uses TRBV5-8 and TRBJ2-7, with D possibly being TRBD2 (6 bases). Looked up from germline, CDR1 is SGHTS and CDR2 is YDEGEE. V shed 4 bases and J shed 1 base, with 12 bases lying between them. CDR3 length: 14 amino acids. The chain's CDR3 is CASSPWGESYEQYF. The DNA of the CDR3 is TGTGCCAGCAGCCCTTGGGGGGAATCCTACGAGCAGTACTTC.